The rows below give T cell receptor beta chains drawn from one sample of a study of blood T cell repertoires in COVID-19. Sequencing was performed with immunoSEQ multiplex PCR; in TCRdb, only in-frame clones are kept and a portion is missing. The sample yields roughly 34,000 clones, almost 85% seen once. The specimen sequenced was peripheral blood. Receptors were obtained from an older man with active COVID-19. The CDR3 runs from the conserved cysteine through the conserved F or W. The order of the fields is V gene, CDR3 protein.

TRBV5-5,CASSLDTVLRSGNTIYF
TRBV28,CASSLLSSGTYNEQFF
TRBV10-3,CAIRTSGNSYEQYF
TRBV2,CAPRERSSYNEQFF
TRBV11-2,CASSLAQGMAFF
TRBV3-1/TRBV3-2,CASSHTSGGADTQYF
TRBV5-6,CASSPTGNYGYTF
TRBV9,CASQVGAPF
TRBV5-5,CASSPGQLNYGYTF
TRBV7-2,CASSTRGQHQPQHF
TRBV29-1,CSVGQGSSYEQYF
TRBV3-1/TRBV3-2,CASSQAAGGSYEQYF
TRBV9,CASSVDGLAGGRTDTQYF
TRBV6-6,CASRTGVSYNSPLHF
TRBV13,CASSRVGPDTQYF
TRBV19,CASSTIVGNEQFF
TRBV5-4,CASSPSGTGTRIVSGYTF